The following is a T cell receptor beta chain sequence with its context. The antigen remains unidentified. Possible read error: a much larger clone is one base away. Construction of TCR beta libraries relied on iRepertoire HTBI primers and on Arm-PCR targeting CDR3 regions. TCRdb re-analysed the multiplex PCR reads in MiXCR, keeping a single row per CDR3 protein. Of 400,000 to 550,000 distinct CDR3 sequences listed, about a sixth are singletons. This record belongs to a study of regulatory T cells in long-lasting Graves disease. Time point in this sample: newly diagnosed GD, antithyroid drugs for less than 3 months. From RNA extracted from PBMCs, the TCR library was made. Study-wide results and limits: Persistent patients had more shared public clonotypes (about 2,800) than new patients (about 970). Reduced TCR diversity was observed in persistent Graves' patients versus newly diagnosed patients.

This CDR3 is built from 13 residues. Trimming left V 10 bases short and J 5 bases short, with 15 bases between. Per germline, CDR1 SGHNT and CDR2 YYREEE (reference sequence). The sample also formed part of further work on T cells in Graves' hyperthyroidism and ophthalmopathy. Turning to that study: The TCR CDR3 first-round RT-PCR relied on the HTBI primer set.

This sequence was found in a woman in her 30s with Graves disease. The sample was peripheral blood mononuclear cells (PBMCs), taken at new diagnosis, from a patient treated with antithyroid drugs. V and J are TRBV5-4 and TRBJ1-4; tentative D call: TRBD1 (6 bases). The CDR3 region is CAGTDRRNEKLFF. The CDR3 DNA sequence: TGTGCCGGCACCGACAGGCGCAATGAAAAACTGTTTTTT.